Following are 3 T cell receptor beta chains from one sample sequenced in a study of T cell responses to AZD1222 COVID-19 vaccine. The data were produced by immunoSEQ multiplex PCR, yet TCRdb's version contains in-frame clones alone and is incomplete. Of 200,000 or so clones in the sample, approximately 93% were seen once. The sequenced sample was peripheral blood, obtained 28 days after the second AZD1222 dose. The receptors come from an adult who received the AZD1222 COVID-19 vaccine.

The J gene is TRBJ1-3, the V gene TRBV3-1 (or the pseudogene TRBV3-2), with D perhaps TRBD1 (5 bases). The germline CDR1 and CDR2 sequences are LGHDT and YNNKEL (reference sequence). V lost 4 bases and J lost 4, with 11 bases in between. CDR3 length equals 14 residues. The CDR3 protein is CASSRDLVGNTIYF. CDR3 coding DNA: TGTGCCAGCAGCCGGGACTTAGTAGGAAACACCATATATTTT.

The chain has TRBV19 and TRBJ2-7, with TRBD1 matching 7 bases. Germline V gene sequence: CDR1 LNHDA, CDR2 SQIVND (reference sequence). The CDR3 is made up of 14 amino acids. V shed 6 bases and J 1 base; nucleotides not matched to a gene: 6. The CDR3 reads CASRGQAPSYEQYF. The CDR3 DNA is TGTGCCAGTAGAGGACAGGCCCCATCCTACGAGCAGTACTTC.

The gene calls are TRBV7-9 and TRBJ2-3, with 8 positions matching TRBD1. This CDR3 is built from 14 residues. CDR1 and CDR2 from the germline V gene are SEHNR and FQNEAQ (reference sequence). After removal of 5 bases from V and 6 bases from J, the junction contained 7 bases not matched to a gene. This chain's CDR3 is CASSRTGLGDTQYF. The CDR3 nucleotides read TGTGCCAGCAGCCGGACAGGGCTTGGGGATACGCAGTATTTT. Variable domain in full (rest from reference TRBV7-9 and TRBJ2-3): DTGVSQNPRHKITKRGQNVTFRCDPISEHNRLYWYRQTLGQGPEFLTYFQNEAQLEKSRLLSDRFSAERPKGSFSTLEIQRTEQGDSAMYLCASSRTGLGDTQYFGPGTRLTVL.